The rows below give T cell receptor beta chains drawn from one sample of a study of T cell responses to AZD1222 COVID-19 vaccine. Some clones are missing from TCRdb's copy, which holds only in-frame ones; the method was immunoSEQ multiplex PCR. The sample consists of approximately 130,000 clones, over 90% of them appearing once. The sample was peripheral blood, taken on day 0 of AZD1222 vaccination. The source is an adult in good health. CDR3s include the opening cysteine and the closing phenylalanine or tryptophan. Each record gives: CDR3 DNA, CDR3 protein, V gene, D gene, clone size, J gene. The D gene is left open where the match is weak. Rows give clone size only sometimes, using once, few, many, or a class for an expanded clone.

cdr3_nt: TGTGCCAGCAGTCCCTCGGGAGGGGCGAATGGCTACACCTTC; cdr3_aa: CASSPSGGANGYTF; v_call: TRBV27; d_call: -; clone_size: -; j_call: TRBJ1-2
cdr3_nt: TGTGCCAGTAGTAGCCTCACAGGGGGCGCGACGAACACTGAAGCTTTCTTT; cdr3_aa: CASSSLTGGATNTEAFF; v_call: TRBV19; d_call: TRBD1; clone_size: -; j_call: TRBJ1-1
cdr3_nt: TGCGCCAGCAGTGTTAGCGGACTAGCCGAAGAGACCCAGTACTTC; cdr3_aa: CASSVSGLAEETQYF; v_call: TRBV5-1; d_call: TRBD2; clone_size: -; j_call: TRBJ2-5
cdr3_nt: TGTGCCAGCAGCCCCCTAGGGGCTTCACCCCTCCACTTT; cdr3_aa: CASSPLGASPLHF; v_call: TRBV14; d_call: -; clone_size: -; j_call: TRBJ1-6
cdr3_nt: TGTGCCATCAGCTACGAACAATCTGGAAACACCATATATTTT; cdr3_aa: CAISYEQSGNTIYF; v_call: TRBV10-3; d_call: -; clone_size: few; j_call: TRBJ1-3
cdr3_nt: TGTGCCAGCAGCTTAGTGGGACCCCACAGCGCGCAGTATTTT; cdr3_aa: CASSLVGPHSAQYF; v_call: TRBV11-3; d_call: -; clone_size: -; j_call: TRBJ2-3
cdr3_nt: TGTGCCAGCAGCTTAGGACGGAGCTATGGCTGCACCTTC; cdr3_aa: CASSLGRSYGCTF; v_call: TRBV7-2; d_call: -; clone_size: -; j_call: TRBJ1-2
cdr3_nt: TGTGCCAGCAGCTTGGGGCTAGCGGGGGTTGGGGAGACCCAGTACTTC; cdr3_aa: CASSLGLAGVGETQYF; v_call: TRBV5-4; d_call: TRBD2; clone_size: -; j_call: TRBJ2-5
cdr3_nt: TGTGCCAGCAGGACTGGAACCACCTCTGTTACGCAGTATTTT; cdr3_aa: CASRTGTTSVTQYF; v_call: TRBV6-5; d_call: -; clone_size: -; j_call: TRBJ2-3
cdr3_nt: TGTGCCAGCAGCTTGGGACCTAGCCTTAATTCACCCCTCCACTTT; cdr3_aa: CASSLGPSLNSPLHF; v_call: TRBV5-6; d_call: -; clone_size: -; j_call: TRBJ1-6
cdr3_nt: TGTGCCAGCAGCTTTCGACTAGCGGGGAAAAGCTCCTACAATGAGCAGTTCTTC; cdr3_aa: CASSFRLAGKSSYNEQFF; v_call: TRBV11-2; d_call: TRBD2; clone_size: -; j_call: TRBJ2-1
cdr3_nt: TGTGCCAGCTCACCACCGGAGGGACAGATACGACTCGGAGATGGCTACACCTTC; cdr3_aa: CASSPPEGQIRLGDGYTF; v_call: TRBV18; d_call: TRBD1; clone_size: -; j_call: TRBJ1-2